This entry features one TCR beta chain sequence. Its antigen remains unknown. Clones were sequenced by immunoSEQ multiplex PCR, and TCRdb holds only the in-frame ones, with some missing. The table shows some 2,100,000 clones, with approximately 94% occurring only once. The data were taken from a study of shared clonotypes between healthy human individuals. Study-level background: Participating donors consisted of two women and a few men aged 18 to 49. Study results and limitations: Shared clonotypes: about 5% naive CD4, about 3.5% naive CD8, less than 2.5% memory CD4, 0.4% to 0.5% memory CD8. Clonotype sharing among donors was thought likely to change with sequencing depth.

CDR3 length: 14 amino acids. The V call is TRBV21-1, the J call TRBJ2-7; TRBD2 is taken as the D call from the table, unchecked against the DNA. TRBV21-1 is described as a pseudogene. Source material: naive CD4+ T cells sorted from blood. Stated subset: CD45RA+ positively selected. The clonotype originates from a man between 18 and 35 years old in good health. The CDR3 DNA follows: TGTGCCAGCAGAAAGGGGCGGGAGCGGTACGAGCAGTACTTC. It codes for CASRKGRERYEQYF.